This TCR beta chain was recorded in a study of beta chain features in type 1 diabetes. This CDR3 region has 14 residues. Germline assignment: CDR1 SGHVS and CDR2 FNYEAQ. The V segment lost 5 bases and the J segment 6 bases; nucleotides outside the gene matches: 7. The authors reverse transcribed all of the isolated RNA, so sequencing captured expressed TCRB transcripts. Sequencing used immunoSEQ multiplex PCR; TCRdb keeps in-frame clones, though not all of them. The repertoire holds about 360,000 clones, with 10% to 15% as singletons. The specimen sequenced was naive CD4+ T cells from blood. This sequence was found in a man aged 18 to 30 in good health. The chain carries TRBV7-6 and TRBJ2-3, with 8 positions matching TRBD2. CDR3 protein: CASSNGGRTDTQYF. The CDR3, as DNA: TGTGCCAGCAGCAACGGCGGGAGGACGGATACGCAGTATTTT.